The T cell receptor (beta chain) under discussion was sequenced for a study of technical replicates of blood from a few donors. Sequencing used immunoSEQ multiplex PCR; TCRdb keeps in-frame clones, though not all of them. Of tens of thousands of clones listed, under 95% are singletons. This clone is a singleton in its sample. The CDR3 sequence is 15 residues long. Trimming took 0 bases from V and 7 from J, leaving 13 bases between them. Germline CDR1 and CDR2: SGHDN and FVKESK. Sequencing was performed on T cells isolated from PBMCs. This TCR was recovered from a human donor in good health. The genes are TRBV14 and TRBJ2-1; D call uncertain. CDR3 sequence reads: CASSQEQQYWNEQFF. CDR3 in DNA: TGTGCCAGCAGCCAAGAACAGCAGTACTGGAATGAGCAGTTCTTC.